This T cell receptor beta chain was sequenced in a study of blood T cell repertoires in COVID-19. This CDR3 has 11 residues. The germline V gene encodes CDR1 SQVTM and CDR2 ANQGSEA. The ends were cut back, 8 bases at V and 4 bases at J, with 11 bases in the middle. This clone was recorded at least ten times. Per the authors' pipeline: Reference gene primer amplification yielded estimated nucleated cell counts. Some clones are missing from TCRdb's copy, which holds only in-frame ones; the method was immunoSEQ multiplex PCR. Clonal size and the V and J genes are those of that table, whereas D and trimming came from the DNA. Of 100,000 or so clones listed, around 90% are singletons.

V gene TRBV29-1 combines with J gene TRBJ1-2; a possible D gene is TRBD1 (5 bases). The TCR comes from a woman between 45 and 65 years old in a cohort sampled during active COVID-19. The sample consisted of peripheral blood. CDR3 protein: CSSGDAYGYTF. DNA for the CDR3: TGCAGCAGCGGGGACGCCTATGGCTACACCTTC. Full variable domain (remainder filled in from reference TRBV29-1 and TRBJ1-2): SAVISQKPSRDICQRGTSLTIQCQVDSQVTMMFWYRQQPGQSLTLIATANQGSEATYESGFVIDKFPISRPNLTFSTLTVSNMSPEDSSIYLCSSGDAYGYTFGSGTRLTVV.